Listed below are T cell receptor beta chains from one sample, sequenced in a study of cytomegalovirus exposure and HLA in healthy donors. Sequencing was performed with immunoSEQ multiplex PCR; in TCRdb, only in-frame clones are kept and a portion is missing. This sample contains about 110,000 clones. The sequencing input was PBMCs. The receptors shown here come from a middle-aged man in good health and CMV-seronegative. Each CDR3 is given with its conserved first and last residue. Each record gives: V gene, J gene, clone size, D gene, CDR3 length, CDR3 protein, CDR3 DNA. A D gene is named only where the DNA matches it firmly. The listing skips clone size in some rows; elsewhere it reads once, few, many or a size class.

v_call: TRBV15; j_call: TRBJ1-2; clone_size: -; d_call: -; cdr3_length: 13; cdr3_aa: CATRGGASYGYTF; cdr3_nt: TGTGCCACCAGAGGAGGGGCTAGCTATGGCTACACCTTC
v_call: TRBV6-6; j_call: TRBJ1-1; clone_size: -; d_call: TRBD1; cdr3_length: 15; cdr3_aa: CASIYPAGGVPEAFF; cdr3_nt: TGTGCCAGCATCTACCCTGCAGGGGGTGTACCTGAAGCTTTCTTT
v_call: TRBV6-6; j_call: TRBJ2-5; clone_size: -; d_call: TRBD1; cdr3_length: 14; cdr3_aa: CASSWTGEGETQYF; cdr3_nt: TGTGCCAGCAGTTGGACAGGGGAAGGGGAGACCCAGTACTTC
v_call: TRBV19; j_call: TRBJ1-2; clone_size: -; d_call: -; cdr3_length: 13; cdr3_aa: CASSMAEAYGYTF; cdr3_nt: TGTGCCAGTAGTATGGCGGAGGCCTATGGCTACACCTTC
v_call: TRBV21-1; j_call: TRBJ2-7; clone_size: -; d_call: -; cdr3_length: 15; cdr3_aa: CASSKPATVGHEQYF; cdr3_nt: TGTGCCAGCAGCAAACCCGCGACAGTGGGCCACGAGCAGTACTTC
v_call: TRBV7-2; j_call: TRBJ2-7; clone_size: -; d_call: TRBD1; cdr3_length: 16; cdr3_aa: CASSWDRQGASYEQYF; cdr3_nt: TGTGCCAGCAGCTGGGATCGACAGGGGGCTTCGTACGAGCAGTACTTC
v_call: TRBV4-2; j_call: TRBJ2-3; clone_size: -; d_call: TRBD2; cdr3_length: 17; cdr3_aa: CASSQDLGGDSTDTQYF; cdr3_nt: TGTGCCAGCAGCCAAGATTTGGGAGGGGATAGCACAGATACGCAGTATTTT
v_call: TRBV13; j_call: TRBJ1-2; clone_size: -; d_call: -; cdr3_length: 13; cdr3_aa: CASSQQGDYGYTF; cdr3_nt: TGTGCCAGCAGTCAACAGGGAGACTATGGCTACACCTTC
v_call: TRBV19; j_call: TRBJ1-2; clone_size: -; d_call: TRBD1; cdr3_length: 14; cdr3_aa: CASSIKGQGDGYTF; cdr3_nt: TGTGCCAGTAGTATCAAGGGACAGGGCGATGGCTACACCTTC
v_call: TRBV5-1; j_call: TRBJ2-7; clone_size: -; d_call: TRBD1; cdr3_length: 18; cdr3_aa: CASSLALRGLTPSYEQYF; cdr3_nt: TGCGCCAGCAGCTTGGCCCTCAGGGGGCTAACCCCATCCTACGAGCAGTACTTC
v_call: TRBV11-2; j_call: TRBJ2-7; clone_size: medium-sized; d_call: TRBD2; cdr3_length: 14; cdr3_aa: CASSLVAGAYEQYF; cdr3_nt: TGTGCCAGCAGCTTAGTCGCGGGAGCCTACGAGCAGTACTTC
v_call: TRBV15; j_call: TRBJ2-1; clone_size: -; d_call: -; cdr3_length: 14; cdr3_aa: CATSNPGLDNEQFF; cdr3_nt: TGTGCCACCAGCAATCCAGGGCTCGACAATGAGCAGTTCTTC
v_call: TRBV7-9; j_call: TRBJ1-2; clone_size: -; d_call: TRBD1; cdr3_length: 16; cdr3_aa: CASSLEGSGGAAGYTF; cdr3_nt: TGTGCCAGCAGCTTAGAGGGTTCAGGGGGCGCGGCTGGCTACACCTTC
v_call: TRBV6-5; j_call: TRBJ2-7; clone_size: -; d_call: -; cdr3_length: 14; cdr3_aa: CASSYSPDSYEQYF; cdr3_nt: TGTGCCAGCAGTTACTCGCCAGACTCATACGAGCAGTACTTC
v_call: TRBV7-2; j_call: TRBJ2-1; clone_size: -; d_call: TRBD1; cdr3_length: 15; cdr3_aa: CASSNPGQGANEQFF; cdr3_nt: TGTGCCAGCAGCAATCCGGGACAGGGGGCCAATGAGCAGTTCTTC
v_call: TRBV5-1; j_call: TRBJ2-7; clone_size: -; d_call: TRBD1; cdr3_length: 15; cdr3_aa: CASSSGTGRSYEQYF; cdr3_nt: TGCGCCAGCAGCTCCGGGACAGGGAGGTCCTACGAGCAGTACTTC
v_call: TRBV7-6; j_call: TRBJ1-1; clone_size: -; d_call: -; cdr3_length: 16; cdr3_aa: CASWPGNGRMNTEAFF; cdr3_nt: TGTGCCTCTTGGCCGGGGAACGGGAGGATGAACACTGAAGCTTTCTTT
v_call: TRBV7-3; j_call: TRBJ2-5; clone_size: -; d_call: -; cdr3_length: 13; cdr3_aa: CASSRGFQETQYF; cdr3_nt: TGTGCCAGCAGCCGCGGGTTCCAGGAGACCCAGTACTTC
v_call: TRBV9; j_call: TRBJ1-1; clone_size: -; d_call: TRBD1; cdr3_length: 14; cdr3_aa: CASSEDRADTEAFF; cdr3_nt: TGCGCCAGCAGCGAGGACAGGGCGGACACTGAAGCTTTCTTT
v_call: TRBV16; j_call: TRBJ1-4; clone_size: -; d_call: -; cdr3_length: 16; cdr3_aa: CASSQFYGTLVEKLFF; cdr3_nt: TGTGCCAGCAGCCAATTCTACGGGACACTGGTCGAAAAACTGTTTTTT
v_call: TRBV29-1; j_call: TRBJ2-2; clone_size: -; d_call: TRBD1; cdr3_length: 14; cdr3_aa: CSVRNRGNTGELFF; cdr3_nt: TGCAGCGTTAGAAACAGGGGTAACACCGGGGAGCTGTTTTTT
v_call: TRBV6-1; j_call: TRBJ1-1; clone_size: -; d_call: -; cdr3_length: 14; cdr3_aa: CASSDATLNTEAFF; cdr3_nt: TGTGCCAGCAGTGACGCTACACTAAACACTGAAGCTTTCTTT
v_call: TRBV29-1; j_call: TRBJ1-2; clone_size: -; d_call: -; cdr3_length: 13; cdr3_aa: CSVGGTTNYGYTF; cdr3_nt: TGCAGCGTTGGTGGGACAACTAACTATGGCTACACCTTC
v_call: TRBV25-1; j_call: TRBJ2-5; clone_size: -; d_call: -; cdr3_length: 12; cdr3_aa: CASYRVSETQYF; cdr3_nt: TGTGCATCATACCGGGTTTCGGAGACCCAGTACTTC
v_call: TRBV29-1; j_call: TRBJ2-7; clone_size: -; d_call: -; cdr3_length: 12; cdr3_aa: CSVGTGTYEQYF; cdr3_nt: TGCAGCGTAGGAACAGGAACCTACGAGCAGTACTTC
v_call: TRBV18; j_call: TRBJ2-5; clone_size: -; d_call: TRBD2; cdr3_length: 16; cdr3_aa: CASSPREGRVEGTQYF; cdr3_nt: TGTGCCAGCTCACCGCGGGAGGGCCGAGTCGAGGGGACCCAGTACTTC
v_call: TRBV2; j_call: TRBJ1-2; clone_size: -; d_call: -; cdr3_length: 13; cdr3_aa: CASSLTGNYGYTF; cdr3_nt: TGTGCCAGCAGCCTGACAGGAAACTATGGCTACACCTTC
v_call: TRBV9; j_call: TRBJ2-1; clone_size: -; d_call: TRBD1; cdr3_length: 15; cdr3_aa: CASSVTGTAYNEQFF; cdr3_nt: TGTGCCAGCAGCGTTACCGGGACAGCCTACAATGAGCAGTTCTTC
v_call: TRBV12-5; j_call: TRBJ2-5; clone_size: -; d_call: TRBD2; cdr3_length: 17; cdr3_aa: CASGLPQNLAGGETQYF; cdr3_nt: TGTGCTAGTGGTTTGCCCCAGAACCTAGCGGGAGGAGAGACCCAGTACTTC
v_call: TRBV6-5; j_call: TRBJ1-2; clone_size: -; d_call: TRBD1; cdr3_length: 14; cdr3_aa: CASSGDRGLHGYTF; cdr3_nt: TGTGCCAGCAGTGGGGACAGGGGACTGCATGGCTACACCTTC
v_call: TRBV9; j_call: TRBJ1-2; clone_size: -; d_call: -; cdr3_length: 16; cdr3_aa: CASSVEGSGRGYGYTF; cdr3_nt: TGTGCCAGCAGCGTTGAGGGGTCAGGGAGGGGCTATGGCTACACCTTC
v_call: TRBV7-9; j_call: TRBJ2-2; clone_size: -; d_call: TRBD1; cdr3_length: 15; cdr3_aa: CASSSGTGWSGELFF; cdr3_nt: TGTGCCAGCAGCTCAGGGACAGGGTGGTCCGGGGAGCTGTTTTTT
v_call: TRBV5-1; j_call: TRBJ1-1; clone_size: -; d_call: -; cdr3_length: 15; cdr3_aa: CASSYGDTMNTEAFF; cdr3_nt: TGCGCCAGCAGCTACGGGGACACAATGAACACTGAAGCTTTCTTT
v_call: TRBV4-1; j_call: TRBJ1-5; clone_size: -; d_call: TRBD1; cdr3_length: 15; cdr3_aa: CASSTGQFGNQPQHF; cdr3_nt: TGCGCCAGCAGTACGGGACAGTTCGGCAATCAGCCCCAGCATTTT
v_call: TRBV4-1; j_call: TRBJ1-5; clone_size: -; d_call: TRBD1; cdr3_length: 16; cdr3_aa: CASSQHPTGPNQPQHF; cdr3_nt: TGCGCCAGCAGCCAACACCCGACAGGGCCCAATCAGCCCCAGCATTTT
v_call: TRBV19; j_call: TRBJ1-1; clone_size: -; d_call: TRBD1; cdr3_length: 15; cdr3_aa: CASSPGDRGITEAFF; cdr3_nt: TGTGCCAGTAGTCCGGGGGACAGGGGAATTACTGAAGCTTTCTTT
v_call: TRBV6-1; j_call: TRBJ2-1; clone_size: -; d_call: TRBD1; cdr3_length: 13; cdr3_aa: CASSRQGADEQFF; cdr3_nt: TGTGCCAGCAGCAGACAGGGTGCTGATGAGCAGTTCTTC
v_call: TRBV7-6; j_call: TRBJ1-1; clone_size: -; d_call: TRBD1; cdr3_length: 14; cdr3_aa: CASSLTGGNTEAFF; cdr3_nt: TGTGCCAGCAGCTTAACAGGGGGCAACACTGAAGCTTTCTTT
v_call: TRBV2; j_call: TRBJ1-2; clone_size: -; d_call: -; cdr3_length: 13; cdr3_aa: CASRGDRFYGYTF; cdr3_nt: TGTGCCAGCAGGGGAGACAGGTTCTATGGCTACACCTTC
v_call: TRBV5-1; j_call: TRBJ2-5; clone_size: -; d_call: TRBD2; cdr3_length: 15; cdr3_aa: CASSSWASGDETQYF; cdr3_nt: TGCGCCAGCAGCTCCTGGGCTAGCGGGGATGAGACCCAGTACTTC